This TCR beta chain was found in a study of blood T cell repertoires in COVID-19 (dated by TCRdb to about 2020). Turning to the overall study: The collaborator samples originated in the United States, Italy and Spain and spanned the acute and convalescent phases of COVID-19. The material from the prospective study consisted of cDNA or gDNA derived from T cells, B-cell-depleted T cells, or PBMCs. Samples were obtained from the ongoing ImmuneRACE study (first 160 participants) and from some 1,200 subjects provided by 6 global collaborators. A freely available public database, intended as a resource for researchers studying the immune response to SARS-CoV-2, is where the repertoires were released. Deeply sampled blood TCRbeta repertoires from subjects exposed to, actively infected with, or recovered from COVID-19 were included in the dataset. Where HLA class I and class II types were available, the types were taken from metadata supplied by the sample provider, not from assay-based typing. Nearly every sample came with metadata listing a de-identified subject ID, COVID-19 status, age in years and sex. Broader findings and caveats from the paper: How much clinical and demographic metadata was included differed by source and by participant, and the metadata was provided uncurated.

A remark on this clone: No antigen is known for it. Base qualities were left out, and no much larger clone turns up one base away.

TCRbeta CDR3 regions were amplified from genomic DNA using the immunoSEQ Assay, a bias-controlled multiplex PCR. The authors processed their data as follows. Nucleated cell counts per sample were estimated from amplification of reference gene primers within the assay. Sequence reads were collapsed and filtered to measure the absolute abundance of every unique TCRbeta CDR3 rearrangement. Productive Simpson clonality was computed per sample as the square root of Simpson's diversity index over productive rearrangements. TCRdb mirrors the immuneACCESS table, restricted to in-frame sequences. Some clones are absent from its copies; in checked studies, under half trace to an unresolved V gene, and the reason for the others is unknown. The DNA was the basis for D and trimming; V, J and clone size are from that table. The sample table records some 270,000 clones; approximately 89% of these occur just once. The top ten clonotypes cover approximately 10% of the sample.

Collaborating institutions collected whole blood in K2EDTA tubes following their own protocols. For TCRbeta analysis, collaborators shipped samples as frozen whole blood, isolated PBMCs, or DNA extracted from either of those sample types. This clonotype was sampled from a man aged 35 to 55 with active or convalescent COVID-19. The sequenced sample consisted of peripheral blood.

The CDR3 sequence is CASSLGSGYGYTF. The sequence in DNA is TGTGCCAGCAGCTTAGGTTCCGGCTATGGCTACACCTTC. The chain is encoded by TRBV7-2 joined to TRBJ1-2; the D gene lacks a confident call. Reading from cysteine to phenylalanine, the CDR3 counts 13 amino acids. Kept here is only the CDR3 DNA, which spans 39 bases and is read in frame from base 1. The germline V gene encodes CDR1 SGHTA and CDR2 FQGNSA. The germline ends are 7 bases apart after V is trimmed by 1 base and J by 4 bases.